The clone carrying this TCR beta chain has a single count. The source of the sample is a study of long-term antiretroviral therapy in people with HIV. Sequencing relied on immunoSEQ assay v3.0, run at survey level. Libraries were prepared by immunoSEQ multiplex PCR; TCRdb keeps only in-frame clonotypes and omits some of them. The sample contains 18,000 or so clones, roughly nine tenths of which appear only once. This TCR derives from a man aged 50-60 years with HIV. Sequenced material: unsorted PBMCs, taken 4.2 years after starting antiretroviral therapy.

The DNA for the CDR3 is TGTGCCAGCAGCTCGGGACAGCCCTCTGGGGCCAACGTCCTGACTTTC. Amino acid sequence: CASSSGQPSGANVLTF. The J gene is TRBJ2-6, the V gene TRBV5-4, with 7 positions matching TRBD1. The V gene end was trimmed by 3 bases and the J gene end by 0 bases; junction bases not matched to a gene: 3. The CDR3 consists of 16 residues. The V gene's germline CDR1 is SGHNT and CDR2 YYREEE (reference sequence).